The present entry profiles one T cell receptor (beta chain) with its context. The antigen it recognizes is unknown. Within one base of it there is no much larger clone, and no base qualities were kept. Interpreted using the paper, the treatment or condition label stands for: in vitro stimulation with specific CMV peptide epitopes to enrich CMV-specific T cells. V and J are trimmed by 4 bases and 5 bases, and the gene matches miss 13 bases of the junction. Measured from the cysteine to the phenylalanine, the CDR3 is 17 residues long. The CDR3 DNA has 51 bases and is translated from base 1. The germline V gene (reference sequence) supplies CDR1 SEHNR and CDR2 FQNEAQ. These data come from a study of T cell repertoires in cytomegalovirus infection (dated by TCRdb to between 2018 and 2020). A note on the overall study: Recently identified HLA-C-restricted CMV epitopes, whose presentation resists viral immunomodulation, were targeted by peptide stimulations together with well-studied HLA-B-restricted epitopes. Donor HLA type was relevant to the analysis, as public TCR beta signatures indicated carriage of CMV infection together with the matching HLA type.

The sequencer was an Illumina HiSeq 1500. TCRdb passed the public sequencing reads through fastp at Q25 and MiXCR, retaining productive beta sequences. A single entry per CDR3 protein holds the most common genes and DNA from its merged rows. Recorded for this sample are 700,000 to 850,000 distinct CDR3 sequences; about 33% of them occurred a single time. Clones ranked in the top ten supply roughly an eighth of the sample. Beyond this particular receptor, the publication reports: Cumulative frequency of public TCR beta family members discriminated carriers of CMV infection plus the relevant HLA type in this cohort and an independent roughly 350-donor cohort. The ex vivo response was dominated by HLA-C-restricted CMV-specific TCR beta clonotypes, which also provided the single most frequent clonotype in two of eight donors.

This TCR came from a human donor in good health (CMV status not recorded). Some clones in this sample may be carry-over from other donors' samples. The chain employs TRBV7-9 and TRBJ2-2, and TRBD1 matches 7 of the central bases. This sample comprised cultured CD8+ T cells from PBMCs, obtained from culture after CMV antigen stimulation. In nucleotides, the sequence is TGTGCCAGCAGCTCCGGCGAGGGAAGGGGGCTAACCGGGGAGCTGTTTTTT. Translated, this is CASSSGEGRGLTGELFF.